This TCR beta chain was captured by sequencing in a study of CD8 T cells in ankylosing spondylitis. The study, taken as a whole, reports: Significant enrichment of disease-linked clones was reported in matched ankylosing spondylitis synovial fluid. The disease-linked clones had a CD8+ phenotype and low blood frequencies. What appeared characteristic of ankylosing spondylitis blood was a TCR beta motif of about eight highly homologous variants.

TCRdb ran MiXCR on the 5' RACE reads and lists one entry per CDR3 protein. The data contain 750,000 to 850,000 distinct CDR3 sequences, approximately 12% of them seen just once; the ten biggest clones take up 0.51%. The CDR3 length is 14 residues. The V gene lost 8 bases and the J gene lost 4 bases, with 18 bases spanning the gap. Looked up from germline, CDR1 is MNHNS and CDR2 is SASEGT. This clonotype turned up a few times. Its target is not known. The sample taken for sequencing was blood, either unsorted or a sorted T cell fraction (not recorded which). The rearrangement joins TRBV6-1 to TRBJ2-7; D might be TRBD2 (5 bases). The clonotype originates from a male donor with ankylosing spondylitis. For the CDR3, the DNA is TGTGCCAGCGCTAGACGGGATGGGCCTTACGAGCAGTACTTC. It is translated as CASARRDGPYEQYF.